The 30 T cell receptor beta chains below all came from one sample that was sequenced in a study of T-cell reconstitution after alpha-beta-depleted transplantation in children. Preparing the TCRbeta library involved the use of unique molecular identifiers. TCRdb re-called the PCR reads through MiXCR, storing one row per CDR3 protein. The table has roughly 500,000 distinct CDR3 sequences, about 33% seen once. The input for sequencing was PBMCs from the stem cell graft donor, taken from the stem cell graft. These receptors originate from a human donor who donated a stem cell graft to a child with aplastic anemia.

The chain recombines TRBV4-2 with TRBJ2-3; no reliable D call. CDR1 LGHNA and CDR2 YNFKEQ come from the germline V gene. The V end was cut by 4 bases, the J end by 2 bases, with 13 bases between. The CDR3 length is 15 residues. This chain's CDR3 is CASSPSDGYTDTQYF. In nucleotides, the CDR3 is TGTGCCAGCAGCCCATCGGACGGATACACAGATACGCAGTATTTT.

This clonotype has more than one count but fewer than ten. V usage is TRBV24-1 and J usage is TRBJ2-5, with D possibly being TRBD2 (6 bases). Germline assignment: CDR1 KGHDR and CDR2 SFDVKD. V was pared by 4 bases and J by 2 bases, with 7 bases between. The CDR3 consists of 13 residues. The CDR3 protein is CATSEREQETQYF. Here the CDR3 DNA reads TGTGCCACCAGTGAGCGGGAACAAGAGACCCAGTACTTC.

V gene TRBV20-1 combines with J gene TRBJ2-3, with 11 bases that match TRBD2. CDR1 DFQATT and CDR2 SNEGSKA come from the germline V gene (reference sequence). V dropped 3 bases and J dropped 0; count of bases not matched to a gene: 8. This CDR3 region has 17 residues. The CDR3 sequence: CSASRLAGIASTDTQYF. The CDR3 DNA is TGCAGTGCTAGCCGACTAGCGGGGATTGCTAGCACAGATACGCAGTATTTT.

J is TRBJ1-5 and V is TRBV6-1, with D possibly TRBD1 on 5 matching bases. The germline V and J ends were trimmed by 7 bases and 0 bases, with 10 bases remaining between them. Per germline, CDR1 MNHNS and CDR2 SASEGT. The CDR3 is made up of 14 amino acids. CDR3 bases: TGTGCCAGCAACGACAGACCTAGCAATCAGCCCCAGCATTTT. Translation gives CASNDRPSNQPQHF.

This clonotype was picked up one time. V gene TRBV7-3 combines with J gene TRBJ1-3; possibly TRBD1 for D (6 bases). V shed 3 bases and J shed 2 bases, with 11 bases lying between them. The germline gives CDR1 SGHTA, CDR2 FQGTGA. The length of the CDR3 is 15 residues. The chain's CDR3 is CASSLGGNTGNTIYF. The CDR3 DNA follows: TGTGCCAGCAGCTTGGGGGGCAATACTGGAAACACCATATATTTT.

This chain joins TRBV5-5 and TRBJ2-1; D is perhaps TRBD1 (5 bases). Deletions cut 4 bases from V and 5 bases from J, with 16 bases between. Germline V lookup: CDR1 SGHKS, CDR2 YYEKEE (reference sequence). The CDR3 spans 15 residues. This CDR3 is CASSGRGARHNEQFF. The CDR3 DNA reads TGTGCCAGCAGCGGAAGGGGCGCCCGCCACAATGAGCAGTTCTTC.

This clonotype has only a few counts. The chain links TRBV9 to TRBJ1-5, with no clear D. Germline V gene data show CDR1 as SGDLS and CDR2 as YYNGEE. This CDR3 has 14 amino acids. Trimming cost V 4 bases and J 4 bases, with 12 bases left between them. This CDR3 is CASSSMDGNQPQHF. In nucleotides, the CDR3 is TGTGCCAGCAGCTCTATGGACGGTAATCAGCCCCAGCATTTT.

A single count supports this clonotype. V is TRBV7-9 and J is TRBJ1-2; D possibly corresponds to TRBD1 (5 bases). Between the trimmed V and J ends, which lost 1 base and 7 bases, there was a span of 13 bases. This CDR3 region has 14 residues. Germline V gene data show CDR1 as SEHNR and CDR2 as FQNEAQ (reference sequence). CDR3 loop: CASSLDEGIGGYTF. The CDR3 DNA reads as TGTGCCAGCAGCTTAGATGAGGGGATAGGTGGCTACACCTTC.

This clonotype was observed a handful of times. The chain has TRBV27 and TRBJ2-7; unclear D gene. Per germline, CDR1 MNHEY and CDR2 SMNVEV (reference sequence). CDR3 size: 14 residues. Trimming shortened V by 8 bases and J by 2 bases, and 16 bases separated the two germline ends. CDR3 nucleotides: TGTGCCAGCCGCACTACCTTTATACCCTACGAGCAGTACGTC. It yields the protein CASRTTFIPYEQYV.

This rearrangement joins TRBV12-3 or TRBV12-4 to TRBJ1-3; 9 bases are shared with TRBD1. The CDR3 is made up of 16 amino acids. Trimming at V came to 4 bases and at J to 2 bases, leaving 6 bases not matched to a gene. CDR3: CASSSTGGITGNTIYF. In DNA, the CDR3 is TGTGCCAGCAGTTCCACAGGGGGCATAACTGGAAACACCATATATTTT.

This clonotype occurred once. This CDR3 is CASSNGQGSHEQYF. The CDR3 DNA reads TGCGCCAGCAGCAACGGACAGGGATCCCACGAGCAGTACTTC. The chain links TRBV5-1 to TRBJ2-7, with 8 bases aligning to TRBD1. The CDR3 is 14 residues long. After removal of 4 bases from V and 5 bases from J, the junction contained 8 bases not matched to a gene. Germline V gene lookup returns CDR1 SGHRS and CDR2 YFSETQ.

J is TRBJ2-1 and V is TRBV7-2; D call uncertain. Germline V gives CDR1 SGHTA, CDR2 FQGNSA. V was trimmed by 1 base and J by 8 bases, leaving 12 bases between them. The CDR3 totals 14 residues. For the CDR3, the DNA is TGTGCCAGCAGCTTAGTCGGGCTCCTCCATGAGCAGTTCTTC. This codes for CASSLVGLLHEQFF.

The gene calls are TRBV5-4 and TRBJ2-3, with a weak D call TRBD2 (5 bases). Per germline, CDR1 SGHNT and CDR2 YYREEE (reference sequence). The CDR3 extends over 14 amino acids. Deletions cut 2 bases from V and 2 bases from J, with 9 bases between. Written as DNA, the CDR3 is TGTGCCAGCAGCTTAGGACTGAACACAGATACGCAGTATTTT. The encoded protein is CASSLGLNTDTQYF.

This clonotype has more than one count but fewer than ten. The chain uses TRBV27 and TRBJ1-2; TRBD1 matches 7 bases. Per the germline V gene, CDR1 is MNHEY and CDR2 is SMNVEV (reference sequence). This CDR3 region has 14 residues. V shed 2 bases, J shed 4 bases, and the junction held 4 bases outside the gene matches. CDR3 in DNA: TGTGCCAGCAGTTTAGTGGGACAGCCCTATGGCTACACCTTC. Residues: CASSLVGQPYGYTF.

This clonotype has more than one count but fewer than ten. The CDR3 is CASSSTGTGNPYYEQYF. The CDR3, as DNA: TGTGCCAGCAGCAGCACCGGGACAGGGAACCCCTACTACGAGCAGTACTTC. J is TRBJ2-7 and V is TRBV6-1, with 9 positions matching TRBD1. There are 17 residues in the CDR3. The trim removed 6 bases at V and 3 bases at J, leaving 15 bases unmatched. The germline V gene has CDR1 MNHNS and CDR2 SASEGT.

The chain uses TRBV3-1 and TRBJ2-7; 12 bases match TRBD2. With 4 bases clipped from V and 4 bases from J, the junction kept 8 bases outside the gene matches. The CDR3 runs to 16 residues. From germline, CDR1 is LGHDT and CDR2 YNNKEL (reference sequence). The CDR3 reads CASSLGTSGLIYEQYF. The CDR3 DNA follows: TGTGCCAGCAGCCTCGGGACTAGCGGGCTTATTTACGAGCAGTACTTC.

The chain carries TRBV2 and TRBJ2-5; 8 bases map to TRBD1. Per germline, CDR1 SNHLY and CDR2 FYNNEI. The trim removed 7 bases at V and 1 base at J, leaving 8 bases unmatched. The CDR3 consists of 15 residues. The CDR3 loop is CASTRQGIGQETQYF. The DNA for the CDR3 is TGTGCCAGCACTCGACAGGGGATCGGCCAAGAGACCCAGTACTTC.

This clonotype was seen repeatedly, ten times or more. V usage is TRBV27 and J usage is TRBJ2-3; D is perhaps TRBD2 (6 bases). Deletions cut 6 bases from V and 2 bases from J, with 9 bases between. The CDR3 loop spans 13 amino acids. The germline CDR1 and CDR2 sequences are MNHEY and SMNVEV (reference sequence). The CDR3 sequence is CASSLAVTDTQYF. DNA of the CDR3: TGTGCCAGCAGCTTAGCGGTCACAGATACGCAGTATTTT.

There are many counts of this clonotype. This chain joins TRBV29-1 and TRBJ1-1; D ambiguous. Germline V gives CDR1 SQVTM, CDR2 ANQGSEA. CDR3 length equals 12 residues. Trimming shortened V by 0 bases and J by 6 bases, and 8 bases separated the two germline ends. The chain's CDR3 is CSVEDRLAEAFF. The CDR3 DNA sequence: TGCAGCGTTGAAGATCGGCTCGCTGAAGCTTTCTTT.

This clonotype was counted a few times. The chain links TRBV11-1 to TRBJ2-5; the match to TRBD1 covers 10 bases. Unmatched junction bases numbered 9, after V lost 0 bases and J lost 5 bases. There are 17 residues in the CDR3. Germline V CDR1 and CDR2: SGHAT, FQDESV (reference sequence). The CDR3 region has the DNA TGTGCCAGCAGCTTAGCTAGAGACAGGGGGCGCGGGGAGACCCAGTACTTC. Protein product: CASSLARDRGRGETQYF.

The J gene is TRBJ2-2, the V gene TRBV18; D is possibly TRBD1 (6 bases). Deletions cut 2 bases from V and 3 bases from J, with 13 bases between. Germline assignment: CDR1 KGHSH and CDR2 LQKENI. There are 16 residues in the CDR3. The CDR3 DNA sequence: TGTGCCAGCTCACCAGGGCCAGGGGAGTACACCGGGGAGCTGTTTTTT. Amino acids: CASSPGPGEYTGELFF.

The chain is built from TRBV27 and TRBJ2-3, with no clear D. V lost 10 bases, J lost 2 bases, and 16 bases lay in between. The CDR3 totals 14 residues. From germline, CDR1 is MNHEY and CDR2 SMNVEV (reference sequence). The CDR3 reads CATQPGSHTDTQYF. The CDR3 DNA follows: TGTGCCACTCAACCTGGCTCGCACACAGATACGCAGTATTTT.

As concerns this clonotype: This likely reflects a read error, since a far larger clone is one base away. This chain links TRBV5-6 with TRBJ2-5, with D possibly TRBD2 on 6 matching bases. The CDR3 length is 13 residues. CDR1 is SGHDT and CDR2 is YYEEEE in the germline V gene. This chain's CDR3 is CAISLGGGETQYF. For the CDR3, the DNA is TGTGCCATCAGCTTGGGAGGAGGAGAGACCCAGTACTTC.

The chain uses TRBV7-2 and TRBJ1-1; D uncertain. CDR1 and CDR2 (germline): SGHTA, FQGNSA. The CDR3 length is 14 residues. Trimming removed 1 base from V and 2 bases from J, with 8 bases in between. This CDR3 is CASSLVWLNTEAFF. The CDR3, as DNA: TGTGCCAGCAGCTTAGTTTGGCTTAACACTGAAGCTTTCTTT.

There are a few counts of this clonotype. The rearrangement joins TRBV30 to TRBJ2-3; D may be TRBD1 (5 bases). This CDR3 spans 13 amino acids. Deletions cut 0 bases from V and 4 bases from J, with 8 bases between. Germline assignment: CDR1 GTSNPN and CDR2 SVGIG (reference sequence). The CDR3 sequence: CAWSVGASDTQYF. CDR3 nucleotide sequence: TGTGCCTGGAGTGTAGGGGCGTCAGATACGCAGTATTTT.

This clonotype appeared a few times. The rearrangement uses TRBV12-3 or TRBV12-4 and TRBJ1-6, with D unclear. Trimming stripped 2 bases from V and 15 bases from J, with 17 bases between. The CDR3 sequence is 14 residues long. In DNA, the CDR3 is TGTGCCAGCAGTTTATTTGGCTATGAGGAGATCCTCCACTTT. This codes for CASSLFGYEEILHF.

This clonotype was recorded a few times. The chain has TRBV9 and TRBJ1-2; 10 nucleotides match TRBD1. Germline trimming cut 0 bases from V and 7 bases from J; bases unmatched to any gene: 12. Germline-derived CDR1 and CDR2 are SGDLS and YYNGEE. The CDR3 consists of 17 residues. DNA of the CDR3: TGTGCCAGCAGCGTAGACCTAACGTTAGGGGACAGGGGTGGCTACACCTTC. This translates into CASSVDLTLGDRGGYTF.

The J gene is TRBJ2-4, the V gene TRBV12-3 or TRBV12-4; a weak D match, TRBD1 (6 bases). Trimming pared 11 bases from V and 6 bases from J, leaving 20 bases between. This CDR3 comprises 14 residues. The CDR3 DNA follows: TGTGCCGGATCGACAGGCCCCTCATCAAACATTCAGTACTTC. This sequence encodes CAGSTGPSSNIQYF.

CDR3 in amino acids: CASSLGPGGTDTQYF. In DNA form, the CDR3 reads TGCGCCAGCAGCTTGGGCCCAGGGGGAACAGATACGCAGTATTTT. The rearrangement joins TRBV5-1 to TRBJ2-3, with 7 bases lining up with TRBD1. V lost 0 bases and J lost 3; bases outside the gene matches: 4. Germline CDR1 reads SGHRS; CDR2 reads YFSETQ. There are 15 residues in the CDR3.

V usage is TRBV5-4 and J usage is TRBJ2-3; TRBD2 matches 15 bases. CDR1 is SGHNT and CDR2 is YYREEE in the germline V gene (reference sequence). This CDR3 has 17 amino acids. Losses at the gene ends were 4 bases for V and 8 bases for J; bases not matched to a gene: 11. This CDR3 is CASSLMGLAGGLSTQYF. The CDR3 DNA reads as TGTGCCAGCAGCCTGATGGGACTAGCGGGAGGCCTCTCTACGCAGTATTTT.